Each of the 24 T cell receptor beta chains below was sequenced from the same sample in a study of blood T cell repertoires in COVID-19. The table came from immunoSEQ multiplex PCR; TCRdb's copy has only in-frame clones and leaves some out. The table shows over 200,000 clones, with under 90% occurring only once. Sequenced: peripheral blood. These receptors all stem from a middle-aged man with COVID-19, enrolled during active disease.

The chain employs TRBV7-9 and TRBJ1-1, with 7 bases aligning to TRBD1. The CDR3 is made up of 14 amino acids. Germline CDR1 reads SEHNR; CDR2 reads FQNEAQ (reference sequence). J lost 2 bases, V lost 5 bases, and 5 bases had no gene match. The CDR3 protein is CASSPGQFNTEAFF. CDR3 coding DNA: TGTGCCAGCAGCCCGGGACAGTTTAACACTGAAGCTTTCTTT.

In its sample, this clone was seen once. This chain joins TRBV7-9 and TRBJ2-1; weak D call: TRBD1 (5 bases). Germline lookup yields CDR1 SEHNR and CDR2 FQNEAQ (reference sequence). V lost 5 bases to trimming and J lost 7 bases, with 12 bases between them. The CDR3 extends over 13 amino acids. CDR3 amino acids: CASSQGVSNEQFF. CDR3 nucleotides: TGTGCCAGCAGCCAGGGTGTGAGTAATGAGCAGTTCTTC.

The genes are TRBV7-2 and TRBJ2-3; 7 bases align to TRBD2. This CDR3 has 15 amino acids. The trim removed 5 bases at V and 4 bases at J, leaving 9 bases unmatched. The V gene's germline CDR1 is SGHTA and CDR2 FQGNSA. In DNA form, the CDR3 reads TGTGCCAGCAGCCTACTAGCGTCGGTCTCAGATACGCAGTATTTT. Protein: CASSLLASVSDTQYF.

The chain combines TRBV5-1 with TRBJ1-3; the match to TRBD1 covers 8 bases. Trimming cost V 5 bases and J 8 bases; bases outside gene matches: 15. This CDR3 contains 16 residues. CDR1 is SGHRS and CDR2 is YFSETQ in the germline V gene. CDR3 amino acids: CASRRGAGGAGDTIYF. Written as DNA, the CDR3 is TGCGCCAGCAGGAGGGGCGCAGGGGGCGCGGGGGACACCATATATTTT.

The V and J genes are TRBV19 and TRBJ2-6; no firm D call. The CDR3 is 13 amino acids. Trimming took off 6 bases at V and 0 bases at J, with 3 bases between the two ends. Germline-derived CDR1 and CDR2 are LNHDA and SQIVND (reference sequence). This CDR3 is CASRLSGANVLTF. DNA for the CDR3: TGTGCCAGTAGACTCTCTGGGGCCAACGTCCTGACTTTC.

The V call is TRBV6-5, the J call TRBJ2-1; D is undetermined. Germline CDR1 is MNHEY and CDR2 is SVGAGI. V dropped 7 bases and J dropped 4 bases, with 5 bases sitting between them. The CDR3 has 11 residues. This CDR3 reads CASMRYNEQFF. The DNA of the CDR3 is TGTGCCAGCATGAGGTACAATGAGCAGTTCTTC.

The chain joins TRBV11-1 to TRBJ2-7; 8 bases agree with TRBD1. J was trimmed by 0 bases and V by 5 bases; bases with no gene match: 6. CDR1 and CDR2 from the germline V gene are SGHAT and FQDESV (reference sequence). The CDR3 sequence is 15 residues long. The CDR3 DNA is TGTGCCAGCAGCCCCGGACAGGGAGGCTCCTACGAGCAGTACTTC. Its protein product is CASSPGQGGSYEQYF.

This clone came up a few times. The chain uses TRBV7-3 and TRBJ2-1; 8 bases line up with TRBD2. Trimming at V came to 1 base and at J to 7 bases, leaving 12 bases not matched to a gene. The germline V gene encodes CDR1 SGHTA and CDR2 FQGTGA. The CDR3 sequence is 17 residues long. CDR3 coding DNA: TGTGCCAGCAGCTTAAGAGAGTCGGGACTAGGGTGGAATGAGCAGTTCTTC. Amino acids: CASSLRESGLGWNEQFF. Full variable domain (outside the CDR3, taken from reference TRBV7-3 and TRBJ2-1): GAGVSQTPSNKVTEKGKYVELRCDPISGHTALYWYRQSLGQGPEFLIYFQGTGAADDSGLPNDRFFAVRPEGSVSTLKIQRTERGDSAVYLCASSLRESGLGWNEQFFGPGTRLTVL.

V is TRBV28 and J is TRBJ1-2; D gene ambiguous. There are 14 residues in the CDR3. Germline-derived CDR1 and CDR2 are MDHEN and SYDVKM. V lost 3 bases and J 4 bases, leaving 12 bases between the germline ends. The CDR3 DNA is TGTGCCAGCAGTTTCGGGAGGGAAGGCTATGGCTACACCTTC. Translating gives CASSFGREGYGYTF.

This clone was seen more than once but under ten times. The rearrangement uses TRBV9 and TRBJ2-6; TRBD1 matches 9 bases. Trimming removed 4 bases from V and 0 bases from J; junction bases left unmatched: 5. Per the germline V gene, CDR1 is SGDLS and CDR2 is YYNGEE. The CDR3 length is 17 residues. CDR3 region: CASSPRQGGSGANVLTF. Here the CDR3 DNA reads TGTGCCAGCAGCCCCCGACAGGGGGGCTCTGGGGCCAACGTCCTGACTTTC.

The V and J genes are TRBV18 and TRBJ2-7; the match to TRBD2 covers 10 bases. The CDR3 runs to 15 residues. Germline values: CDR1 KGHSH, CDR2 LQKENI. V was pared by 1 base and J by 7 bases, with 7 bases of the junction left unmatched. The CDR3 spells CASSPRKREGLEQYF. The CDR3, as DNA: TGTGCCAGCTCACCACGTAAGCGGGAGGGTCTGGAGCAGTACTTC.

V and J are TRBV7-9 and TRBJ2-3; TRBD2 is a possible D gene (6 bases). Per germline, CDR1 SEHNR and CDR2 FQNEAQ (reference sequence). The CDR3 consists of 16 residues. The V end was cut by 5 bases, the J end by 0 bases, with 15 bases between. The CDR3 here is CASSLRVAVSTDTQYF. CDR3 in DNA: TGTGCCAGCAGCCTAAGGGTAGCGGTAAGCACAGATACGCAGTATTTT.

The chain employs TRBV6-2 or TRBV6-3 and TRBJ2-1; 12 bases fit TRBD1. Germline assignment: CDR1 MNHEY and CDR2 SVGEGT. The length of the CDR3 is 15 residues. V lost 2 bases, J lost 8 bases, and 4 bases stayed unmatched. CDR3 amino acids: CASSYRDRGLDEQFF. The CDR3 nucleotides read TGTGCCAGCAGTTACCGGGACAGGGGGCTCGATGAGCAGTTCTTC.

The rearrangement uses TRBV11-3 and TRBJ2-7, with D maybe TRBD1 (7 bases). The germline V gene encodes CDR1 SGHNT and CDR2 YENEEA. The CDR3 totals 15 residues. Trimming took 0 bases from V and 4 from J, leaving 13 bases between them. The CDR3 DNA is TGTGCCAGCAGCTTAGATAGACAGGGAGGTTACGAGCAGTACTTC. Translation gives CASSLDRQGGYEQYF.

V usage is TRBV19 and J usage is TRBJ2-1; 9 bases match TRBD2. V shed 4 bases, J shed 2 bases, and the junction held 3 bases outside the gene matches. The CDR3 loop spans 15 amino acids. Germline lookup yields CDR1 LNHDA and CDR2 SQIVND (reference sequence). The CDR3 nucleotides are TGTGCCAGTAGTAGGACTAGCGACACCTACAATGAGCAGTTCTTC. Translated, it gives CASSRTSDTYNEQFF.

In its sample, this clone was seen once. The chain combines TRBV5-1 with TRBJ2-6; TRBD1 matches 12 bases. CDR3 size: 19 residues. V shed 2 bases, J shed 0 bases, and the junction held 6 bases outside the gene matches. Germline CDR1 SGHRS, CDR2 YFSETQ. CDR3 sequence: CASSFLGDRGLSGANVLTF. The DNA of the CDR3 is TGCGCCAGCAGCTTCCTCGGGGACAGGGGGCTCTCTGGGGCCAACGTCCTGACTTTC.

The genes are TRBV18 and TRBJ1-2; 9 bases fit TRBD1. This CDR3 has 14 residues. The J segment lost 2 bases and the V segment lost 3 bases, leaving 1 base of the junction unmatched. Germline values: CDR1 KGHSH, CDR2 LQKENI. The chain's CDR3 is CASSPGTGNYGYTF. The CDR3 DNA is TGTGCCAGCTCACCCGGGACAGGGAACTATGGCTACACCTTC.

The CDR3 coding sequence is TGTGCCAGCAGGGACAGACCAAATTCACCCCTCCACTTT. Encoded protein: CASRDRPNSPLHF. The genes are TRBV2 and TRBJ1-6, with D perhaps TRBD1 (6 bases). Trimming removed 6 bases at V and 7 bases at J, with 10 bases between. Germline loops: CDR1 SNHLY, CDR2 FYNNEI. The CDR3 totals 13 residues.

The chain links TRBV2 to TRBJ1-2; D may be TRBD1 (6 bases). Germline CDR1 SNHLY, CDR2 FYNNEI. Trimming pared 10 bases from V and 4 bases from J, leaving 19 bases between. This CDR3 region has 14 residues. The CDR3 sequence: CATNRQAESYGYTF. CDR3 nucleotides: TGTGCCACCAACCGACAGGCCGAATCCTATGGCTACACCTTC.

The V call is TRBV9, the J call TRBJ2-5; 11 positions match TRBD2. V was clipped by 2 bases and J by 2 bases; unmatched bases: 5. The CDR3 spans 16 residues. Per germline, CDR1 SGDLS and CDR2 YYNGEE. The DNA for the CDR3 is TGTGCCAGCAGCGTCACTAGCGGGAGTAGTCAAGAGACCCAGTACTTC. Residues: CASSVTSGSSQETQYF. Filled out from reference TRBV9 and TRBJ2-5, the complete variable domain reads DSGVTQTPKHLITATGQRVTLRCSPRSGDLSVYWYQQSLDQGLQFLIQYYNGEERAKGNILERFSAQQFPDLHSELNLSSLELGDSALYFCASSVTSGSSQETQYFGPGTRLLVL.

This rearrangement joins TRBV19 to TRBJ1-5; D gene unclear. Trimming left V 5 bases short and J 1 base short, with 3 bases between. This CDR3 region has 12 residues. The germline CDR1 and CDR2 sequences are LNHDA and SQIVND (reference sequence). The CDR3 sequence is CASSESNQPQHF. The DNA of the CDR3 is TGTGCCAGTAGTGAGAGCAATCAGCCCCAGCATTTT.

V is TRBV2 and J is TRBJ1-1, with D perhaps matching TRBD1 (5 bases). There are 16 residues in the CDR3. V lost 1 base and J lost 0, with 12 bases in between. Germline values: CDR1 SNHLY, CDR2 FYNNEI. This CDR3 reads CASSEGTLHLNTEAFF. DNA for the CDR3: TGTGCCAGCAGTGAAGGGACACTCCATTTGAACACTGAAGCTTTCTTT.

The chain carries TRBV3-1 (or the pseudogene TRBV3-2) and TRBJ2-1, with D tentatively TRBD2 (6 bases). Trimming left V 0 bases short and J 15 bases short, with 12 bases between. Germline CDR1 and CDR2: LGHDT and YNNKEL (reference sequence). The CDR3 sequence is 12 residues long. The CDR3 DNA sequence: TGTGCCAGCAGCCAAGAGACGGGGGAGACGTTCTTC. Its translation: CASSQETGETFF.

The rearrangement joins TRBV7-7 to TRBJ2-2; 12 bases are a match to TRBD2. Trimming removed 5 bases from V and 5 bases from J; junction bases left unmatched: 6. The CDR3 sequence is 16 residues long. The V gene's germline CDR1 is SSHAT and CDR2 FNYEAQ (reference sequence). The CDR3, as DNA: TGTGCCAGCAGCGCCACTAGCGGGGGGTTAACCGGGGAGCTGTTTTTT. Translation gives CASSATSGGLTGELFF.